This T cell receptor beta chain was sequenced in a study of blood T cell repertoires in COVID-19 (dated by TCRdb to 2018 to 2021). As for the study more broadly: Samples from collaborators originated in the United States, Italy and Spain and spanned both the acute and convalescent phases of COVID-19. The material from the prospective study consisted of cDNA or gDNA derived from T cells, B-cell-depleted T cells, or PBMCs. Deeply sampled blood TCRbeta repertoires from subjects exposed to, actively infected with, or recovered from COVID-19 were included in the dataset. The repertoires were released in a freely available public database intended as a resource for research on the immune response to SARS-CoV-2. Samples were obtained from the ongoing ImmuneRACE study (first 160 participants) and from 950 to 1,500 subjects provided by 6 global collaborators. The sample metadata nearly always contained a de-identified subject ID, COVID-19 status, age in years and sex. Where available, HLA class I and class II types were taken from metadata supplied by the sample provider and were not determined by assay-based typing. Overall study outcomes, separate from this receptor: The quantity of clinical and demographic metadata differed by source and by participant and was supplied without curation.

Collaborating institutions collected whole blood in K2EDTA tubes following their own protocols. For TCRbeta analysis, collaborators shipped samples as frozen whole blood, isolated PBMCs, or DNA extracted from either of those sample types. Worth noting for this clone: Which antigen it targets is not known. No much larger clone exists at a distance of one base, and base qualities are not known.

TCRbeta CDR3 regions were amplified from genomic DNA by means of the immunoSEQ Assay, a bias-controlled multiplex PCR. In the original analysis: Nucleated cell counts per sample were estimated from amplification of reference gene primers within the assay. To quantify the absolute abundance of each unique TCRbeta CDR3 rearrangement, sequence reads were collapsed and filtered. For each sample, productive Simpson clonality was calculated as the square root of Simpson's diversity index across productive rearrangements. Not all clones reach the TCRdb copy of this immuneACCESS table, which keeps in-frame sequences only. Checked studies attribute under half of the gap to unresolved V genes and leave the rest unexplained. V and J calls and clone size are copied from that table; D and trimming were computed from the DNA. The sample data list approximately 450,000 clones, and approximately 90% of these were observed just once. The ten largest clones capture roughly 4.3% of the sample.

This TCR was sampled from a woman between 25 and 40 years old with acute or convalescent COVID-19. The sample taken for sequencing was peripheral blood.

This receptor carries the CDR3 CASSRGDRGTIYF. The DNA is TGTGCCAGCAGCCGGGGAGACAGGGGAACCATATATTTT. The rearrangement joined TRBV14 to TRBJ1-3; TRBD1 agrees with 8 junctional bases. The germline V end is reduced by 4 bases and the J end by 10 bases; junction bases left unmatched: 6. Including cysteine and phenylalanine, the CDR3 has 13 amino acids. Of all the DNA, just the CDR3 is kept, 39 bases in frame from base 1. CDR1 SGHDN and CDR2 FVKESK were looked up in the germline V gene.